This section outlines one T cell receptor beta chain sequence together with its context. Its cognate antigen has yet to be identified. Per-nucleotide qualities are absent, and no much larger clonotype sits a single base away. The source of the sample is a study of OX40 agonist ivuxolimab in advanced cancers. Notes on the research overall: Ivuxolimab, which targeted the costimulatory receptor OX40 (CD134), was an agonistic, fully human IgG2 monoclonal antibody. Intravenous ivuxolimab was administered to patients every 2 weeks at six dose levels: 0.01, 0.1, 0.3, 1.5, 3 and 10 mg/kg. Of the roughly 52 patients in dose escalation, 19 had hepatocellular carcinoma, some 15 had melanoma, 9 had renal cell carcinoma and 9 had head and neck cancer. In the dose-escalation cohort, 82.7% of patients were male, and the mean age was around 60 years, with a range of 23 to 79. Patients were allowed to have had prior anti-PD-1, anti-PD-L1 or anti-CTLA-4 therapy, and approximately 40% of the dose-escalation patients had previously received checkpoint inhibitors. Partial responses occurred in three dose-escalation patients: two with cutaneous melanoma and one with hepatocellular carcinoma. The point of sequencing TCRbeta in the periphery was to test whether ivuxolimab changed TCR sequence diversity and drove clonal T-cell expansion. The paper describes the monotherapy dose-escalation part (N of about 52 patients) of the phase I trial of ivuxolimab.

The germline V gene gives CDR1 as SNHLY and CDR2 as FYNNEI. The CDR3 runs 15 amino acids, cysteine and phenylalanine included. Only the CDR3 portion is preserved as DNA: 45 bases, with reading frame beginning at the first base. Unmatched junction bases come to 8, with V trimmed by 7 bases and J by 3 bases. Beyond this particular receptor, the publication reports: On average, CD8+ T cells showed more expanded clones than CD4+ T cells after ivuxolimab. At doses of 0.1 to 3.0 mg/kg, clonal expansion of both CD4+ and CD8+ blood T cells was observed from baseline to week 6. Antigen specificity was not determined for the clonally expanded peripheral T cells. Low levels of normalized T-cell clonal expansion were also shown by some nonresponding patients. In the 0.1-3.0 mg/kg groups, partial responders had among the lowest normalized peripheral clonal expansion, particularly in CD8+ T cells.

For sequencing of the TCRbeta CDR3 region, genomic DNA was extracted from the sorted cells. The immunoSEQ Assay was used for sequencing of TCRbeta CDR3 regions. TCRdb carries this immuneACCESS record with in-frame sequences only. Its versions omit some clonotypes, under half of them owing to an unresolved V gene in the studies checked, with the rest unexplained. The sample table shows some 66,000 clones, and less than 85% are seen once. Jointly, the top ten make up roughly 0.9% of the sample. The trial excluded patients who had a history of autoimmune disease or who were on systemic immunosuppression. Peripheral blood for TCR sequencing was collected from all dose cohorts at baseline, on cycle 4 day 1, and on cycle 7 day 1. Samples came from an open-label, multicenter, first-in-human phase I dose-escalation trial of ivuxolimab. Adults with locally advanced or metastatic melanoma, renal cell carcinoma, hepatocellular carcinoma or head and neck squamous cell carcinoma were enrolled in the trial. Before TCR sequencing, CD4+ T cells and CD8+ T cells from peripheral blood were sorted into separate populations.

Sequencing was performed on CD4+ or CD8+ T cells sorted from blood, taken in a trial of the OX40 agonist ivuxolimab. The clonotype comes from an adult with an advanced solid tumor such as melanoma, head and neck, liver or kidney cancer. The rearranged segments are TRBV2 and TRBJ2-7, with 11 central nucleotides matching TRBD1. The CDR3 is CASTGQGELVYEQYF. The sequence in DNA is TGTGCCAGCACGGGACAGGGGGAATTGGTCTACGAGCAGTACTTC.